These 28 T cell receptor beta chains share one sample of origin, sequenced in a study of chemoradiotherapy in HPV16-positive cancers. The method was immunoSEQ multiplex PCR; TCRdb's version includes in-frame clones alone and lacks a portion of them. The table includes over 10,000 clones, approximately 86% detected once. The sequencing used blood, collected from a patient who underwent chemoradiotherapy. These TCRs come from a human donor with HPV-associated anogenital cancer.

The CDR3 sequence is CASSKQGARSGNTIYF. CDR3 DNA: TGTGCCAGCAGTAAACAGGGGGCCCGCTCTGGAAACACCATATATTTT. This chain links TRBV27 with TRBJ1-3, with 9 nucleotides matching TRBD1. The V gene end was trimmed by 5 bases and the J gene end by 0 bases; junction bases not matched to a gene: 5. Germline-derived CDR1 and CDR2 are MNHEY and SMNVEV (reference sequence). This CDR3 contains 16 residues.

V is TRBV30 and J is TRBJ1-2; 9 bases fit TRBD1. The J segment lost 8 bases and the V segment lost 0 bases, leaving 16 bases of the junction unmatched. Germline CDR1 GTSNPN, CDR2 SVGIG (reference sequence). The CDR3 has 17 amino acids. CDR3 bases: TGTGCCTGGAGTGTACTGTCGGGGACAGGGAATAAGGGAGGCTACACCTTC. This encodes CAWSVLSGTGNKGGYTF.

The V gene is TRBV7-8, the J gene TRBJ2-1, with 15 positions matching TRBD2. The CDR3 runs to 22 residues. Germline assignment: CDR1 SGHVS and CDR2 FQNEAQ. V lost 2 bases and J lost 0; bases outside the gene matches: 14. DNA for the CDR3: TGTGCCAGCAGCTTACTACGAATCCCGGGACTAGCGGGGGGACCCTCCTACAATGAGCAGTTCTTC. Residues: CASSLLRIPGLAGGPSYNEQFF.

V and J are TRBV5-3 and TRBJ1-6, with D unresolved. TRBV5-3 belongs to the ORF category, with a function that is uncertain. Deletions cut 8 bases from V and 0 bases from J, with 12 bases between. There are 15 residues in the CDR3. As DNA, the CDR3 is TGTGCCAGTCCCGAACGCCGCTCCTATAATTCACCCCTCCACTTT. Translation gives CASPERRSYNSPLHF.

On this clone itself: No DNA is shown, since the ends of the CDR3 on it are uncertain; the CDR3 is the one TCRdb lists. The J gene is TRBJ1-2, the V gene TRBV5-1; the D call of TRBD1 is as the table states it, not checked on the DNA. The germline CDR1 and CDR2 sequences are SGHRS and YFSETQ. The CDR3 extends over 18 residues, inclusive of both ends. The CDR3 loop reads CASSVGPGTGNLVDGYTF.

In regard to this clone: The sample contains more than one DNA sequence encoding this CDR3. The chain links TRBV5-1 to TRBJ2-3; the D gene is possibly TRBD2 (6 bases). Germline-derived CDR1 and CDR2 are SGHRS and YFSETQ. Trimming left V 0 bases short and J 1 base short, with 6 bases between. CDR3 length: 14 residues. The CDR3 DNA reads TGCGCCAGCAGCTTGGGCGGGGGCACAGATACGCAGTATTTT. It encodes CASSLGGGTDTQYF. Together with reference TRBV5-1 and TRBJ2-3, the CDR3 gives the full variable domain: KAGVTQTPRYLIKTRGQQVTLSCSPISGHRSVSWYQQTPGQGLQFLFEYFSETQRNKGNFPGRFSGRQFSNSRSEMNVSTLELGDSALYLCASSLGGGTDTQYFGPGTRLTVL.

V gene TRBV2 combines with J gene TRBJ1-1, with 10 bases identical to TRBD1. This CDR3 is 13 amino acids long. Germline CDR1 SNHLY, CDR2 FYNNEI. The V and J ends lost 7 bases and 5 bases, in that order; junction bases with no gene match: 4. The CDR3: CASIGQGVTEAFF. The CDR3 coding sequence is TGTGCCAGCATAGGACAGGGGGTAACTGAAGCTTTCTTT.

This sequence joins TRBV7-2 and TRBJ2-1; 10 nucleotides line up with TRBD2. J gave up 1 base and V 5 bases, and 11 bases lay outside the gene matches. The germline V gene encodes CDR1 SGHTA and CDR2 FQGNSA. The CDR3 has 18 residues. CDR3 sequence reads: CASSPISGGALSYNEQFF. CDR3 DNA sequence: TGTGCCAGCAGCCCGATCAGCGGGGGGGCCCTATCCTACAATGAGCAGTTCTTC. Together with reference TRBV7-2 and TRBJ2-1, the CDR3 gives the full variable domain: GAGVSQSPSNKVTEKGKDVELRCDPISGHTALYWYRQSLGQGLEFLIYFQGNSAPDKSGLPSDRFSAERTGGSVSTLTIQRTQQEDSAVYLCASSPISGGALSYNEQFFGPGTRLTVL.

The rearrangement links TRBV7-9 to TRBJ2-6, with D possibly being TRBD1 (5 bases). Deletions cut 2 bases from V and 2 bases from J, with 13 bases between. Germline values: CDR1 SEHNR, CDR2 FQNEAQ (reference sequence). This CDR3 has 17 amino acids. The CDR3 reads CASSLTLGAAGANVLTF. CDR3 sequence (DNA): TGTGCCAGCAGCTTAACCCTAGGGGCAGCTGGGGCCAACGTCCTGACTTTC.

This clone was seen once. The CDR3 DNA reads as TGCGCCAGCAGCTCGGAGACAGCGATTAATTCACCCCTCCACTTT. Amino acids: CASSSETAINSPLHF. The chain combines TRBV5-1 with TRBJ1-6; D is possibly TRBD1 (5 bases). CDR3 length equals 15 residues. Germline V lookup: CDR1 SGHRS, CDR2 YFSETQ. Trimming cost V 3 bases and J 6 bases, with 13 bases left between them.

V is TRBV11-3 and J is TRBJ2-6, with D maybe TRBD1 (6 bases). The V and J ends lost 5 bases and 1 base respectively, with 21 bases between them. The germline V gene has CDR1 SGHNT and CDR2 YENEEA. The CDR3 has 19 amino acids. The CDR3 nucleotides are TGTGCCAGCAGCGCCTGGGACATAAACTCAACTTCTGGGGCCAACGTCCTGACTTTC. Translation gives CASSAWDINSTSGANVLTF.

This clone was recorded only once. The rearrangement uses TRBV5-4 and TRBJ2-1; maybe TRBD1 (7 bases). The V gene lost 5 bases and the J gene lost 8 bases, with 14 bases spanning the gap. CDR1 and CDR2 (germline): SGHNT, YYREEE (reference sequence). The CDR3 contains 13 residues. CDR3 protein: CASRRTGGYEQFF. The DNA of the CDR3 is TGTGCCAGCAGAAGGACAGGAGGGTATGAGCAGTTCTTC.

The chain employs TRBV7-9 and TRBJ2-5; perhaps TRBD2 as D (5 bases). The V and J ends lost 5 bases and 6 bases respectively, with 19 bases between them. Germline CDR1 and CDR2: SEHNR and FQNEAQ (reference sequence). This CDR3 region has 15 residues. CDR3 nucleotide sequence: TGTGCCAGCAGCCGCACAACGAGGGAAGGGAAGACCCAGTACTTC. It yields the protein CASSRTTREGKTQYF.

This chain connects TRBV18 to TRBJ2-3; 9 positions match TRBD1. The J segment lost 5 bases and the V segment lost 2 bases, leaving 8 bases of the junction unmatched. CDR3 length: 16 residues. Per germline, CDR1 KGHSH and CDR2 LQKENI. The CDR3 nucleotides read TGTGCCAGCTCACCAATCGGGGGACAGGGAGGAGATACGCAGTATTTT. Its translation is CASSPIGGQGGDTQYF.

The chain uses TRBV5-1 and TRBJ2-5; 8 nucleotides line up with TRBD2. CDR3 length: 14 amino acids. Germline V gene data show CDR1 as SGHRS and CDR2 as YFSETQ. V trimming: 7 bases; J trimming: 2 bases; junction bases outside the gene matches: 7. The CDR3 reads CASCAGGRQETQYF. As DNA, the CDR3 is TGCGCCAGCTGTGCGGGGGGAAGGCAAGAGACCCAGTACTTC.

The chain has TRBV7-9 and TRBJ2-2; no firm D call. The germline gives CDR1 SEHNR, CDR2 FQNEAQ (reference sequence). CDR3 size: 16 residues. V dropped 1 base and J dropped 4 bases, with 13 bases sitting between them. CDR3 DNA sequence: TGTGCCAGCAGCTTAGACTCACCCTATATCACCGGGGAGCTGTTTTTT. This sequence encodes CASSLDSPYITGELFF. The entire variable domain, with the rest obtained from reference TRBV7-9 and TRBJ2-2, is as follows: DTGVSQNPRHKITKRGQNVTFRCDPISEHNRLYWYRQTLGQGPEFLTYFQNEAQLEKSRLLSDRFSAERPKGSFSTLEIQRTEQGDSAMYLCASSLDSPYITGELFFGEGSRLTVL.

The V and J genes are TRBV7-9 and TRBJ2-1; 8 bases match TRBD2. The CDR3 is made up of 14 amino acids. The germline CDR1 and CDR2 sequences are SEHNR and FQNEAQ (reference sequence). V dropped 4 bases and J dropped 2; count of bases not matched to a gene: 1. CDR3 in amino acids: CASSSGGTYNEQFF. CDR3 nucleotides: TGTGCCAGCAGCTCGGGGGGGACCTACAATGAGCAGTTCTTC. Full variable domain (rest looked up from reference TRBV7-9 and TRBJ2-1): DTGVSQNPRHKITKRGQNVTFRCDPISEHNRLYWYRQTLGQGPEFLTYFQNEAQLEKSRLLSDRFSAERPKGSFSTLEIQRTEQGDSAMYLCASSSGGTYNEQFFGPGTRLTVL.

The V call is TRBV6-1, the J call TRBJ2-1; D is undetermined. The germline V gene encodes CDR1 MNHNS and CDR2 SASEGT. V lost 5 bases, J lost 4 bases, and 15 bases lay in between. The CDR3 spans 15 residues. The CDR3: CASSSERTIYNEQFF. In DNA, the CDR3 is TGTGCCAGCAGTTCCGAGCGCACAATTTACAATGAGCAGTTCTTC.

The rearrangement joins TRBV6-1 to TRBJ2-7; D perhaps matches TRBD1 (5 bases). Germline-derived CDR1 and CDR2 are MNHNS and SASEGT. The V end was cut by 4 bases, the J end by 2 bases, with 12 bases between. The CDR3 covers 14 residues. This chain's CDR3 is CASSGSTDTYEQYF. CDR3 DNA sequence: TGTGCCAGCAGTGGGTCGACAGATACCTACGAGCAGTACTTC.

This chain links TRBV6-4 with TRBJ1-2; 9 bases map to TRBD1. CDR1 MRHNA and CDR2 SNTAGT come from the germline V gene. Losses at the gene ends were 3 bases for V and 3 bases for J; bases not matched to a gene: 2. The CDR3 extends over 14 amino acids. Here the CDR3 DNA reads TGTGCCAGCAGTGAAGGGGACAGGGACTATGGCTACACCTTC. It is translated as CASSEGDRDYGYTF.

V is TRBV28 and J is TRBJ1-5, with unresolved D. CDR1 MDHEN and CDR2 SYDVKM come from the germline V gene. V gave up 4 bases and J gave up 2 bases, with 9 bases separating them. This CDR3 has 14 residues. CDR3 loop: CASSSRRGNQPQHF. CDR3 DNA sequence: TGTGCCAGCAGTTCGCGGAGGGGCAATCAGCCCCAGCATTTT.

The chain is built from TRBV10-1 and TRBJ2-7; D assignment may be TRBD1 or TRBD2 (5 bases each). CDR1 and CDR2 from the germline V gene are WNHNN and SYGVQD (reference sequence). CDR3 length: 14 residues. The V and J ends lost 1 base and 2 bases respectively, with 9 bases between them. CDR3 nucleotides: TGCGCCAGCAGTGAGTTGCAGGGAGCCTACGAGCAGTACTTC. This gives the protein CASSELQGAYEQYF.

The CDR3 reads CASFDGPNSPLHF. CDR3 bases: TGTGCCAGCTTCGACGGACCTAATTCACCCCTCCACTTT. The chain is built from TRBV27 and TRBJ1-6; D uncertain. Germline V gene sequence: CDR1 MNHEY, CDR2 SMNVEV (reference sequence). With 8 bases removed from V and 6 bases from J, the gap between germline ends came to 11 bases. The CDR3 extends over 13 amino acids.

The CDR3 spells CASSLPMGDTDTQYF. The CDR3 DNA follows: TGTGCCAGCAGCTTACCCATGGGGGACACAGATACGCAGTATTTT. J is TRBJ2-3 and V is TRBV7-9, with D perhaps given as TRBD1 or TRBD2 (5 bases each). Trimming took off 2 bases at V and 2 bases at J, with 11 bases between the two ends. This CDR3 is 15 amino acids long. CDR1 and CDR2 (germline): SEHNR, FQNEAQ (reference sequence).

The chain combines TRBV6-1 with TRBJ2-2; 8 bases fit TRBD1. The CDR3 loop spans 19 amino acids. With 3 bases clipped from V and 7 bases from J, the junction kept 19 bases outside the gene matches. CDR1 MNHNS and CDR2 SASEGT come from the germline V gene. CDR3 protein: CASSEARRTLQGVDGELFF. In DNA, the CDR3 is TGTGCCAGCAGTGAGGCCAGGAGGACATTACAGGGGGTAGACGGGGAGCTGTTTTTT.

The V and J genes are TRBV5-6 and TRBJ1-6; D is possibly TRBD1 (6 bases). CDR1 and CDR2 from the germline V gene are SGHDT and YYEEEE. Trimming took off 1 base at V and 0 bases at J, with 17 bases between the two ends. The length of the CDR3 is 19 residues. The CDR3 DNA follows: TGTGCCAGCAGCTTGTTTCCAGGGGCCCTGAGCTCCTATAATTCACCCCTCCACTTT. This translates into CASSLFPGALSSYNSPLHF.

V is TRBV19 and J is TRBJ1-5; D remains unclear. The CDR3 length is 14 residues. The germline V gene has CDR1 LNHDA and CDR2 SQIVND (reference sequence). With 2 bases removed from V and 5 bases from J, the gap between germline ends came to 10 bases. This CDR3 reads CASSISVGYQPQHF. In DNA, the CDR3 is TGTGCCAGTAGTATATCTGTCGGGTATCAGCCCCAGCATTTT.

The chain carries TRBV6-1 and TRBJ1-1, with a possible D match to TRBD1 (5 bases). Germline V gene sequence: CDR1 MNHNS, CDR2 SASEGT. The CDR3 spans 14 residues. The V and J ends lost 4 bases and 7 bases respectively, with 16 bases between them. The CDR3 nucleotides read TGTGCCAGCAGTGGGGGGACGGCTCACAGTGAAGCTTTCTTT. As protein: CASSGGTAHSEAFF.